This TCR beta chain was sequenced during a study of regulatory T cells in long-lasting Graves disease. Turning to the study itself: Under 3 months of antithyroid drugs had been taken by newly diagnosed Graves' patients.

To make TCR beta libraries, researchers used iRepertoire HTBI primers and Arm-PCR of CDR3 regions. Each CDR3 protein is one row after TCRdb ran MiXCR on the multiplex PCR reads. Seen here are 300,000 to 400,000 distinct CDR3 sequences, 16% observed once, and the top ten hold around 27%. The CDR3 runs 13 residues. V lost 5 bases and J 0 bases, leaving 8 bases between the germline ends. Germline CDR1 and CDR2: DFQATT and SNEGSKA (reference sequence). The time point here: newly diagnosed GD, antithyroid drugs for less than 3 months. The TCR library used RNA extracted from PBMCs. This clonotype was observed at least ten times. The same sample was also used in a study of T cells in Graves' hyperthyroidism and ophthalmopathy.

V usage is TRBV20-1 and J usage is TRBJ1-5, with no clear D. The sample here was peripheral blood mononuclear cells (PBMCs), taken at new diagnosis, from a patient treated with antithyroid drugs. This receptor was taken from a man aged 35-49 years with Graves disease. CDR3 sequence reads: CSALDDSNQPQHF. CDR3 DNA: TGCAGTGCTTTAGACGATAGCAATCAGCCCCAGCATTTT.